The entry below describes one T cell receptor beta chain. Many counts were recorded for this clonotype. The specificity of this receptor is unknown. Base-call qualities are not available, and no considerably larger clone is one nucleotide away. Via the germline V gene (reference sequence), CDR1 is SGHAT and CDR2 FQDESV. V and J lose 3 bases and 1 base, and a span of 6 bases separates them. The CDR3 contains 13 residues, cysteine and phenylalanine counted. Only the CDR3 region is kept as DNA, spanning 39 bases read in frame from base 1. The sample comes from a study of patients with pleural tuberculosis (dated by TCRdb to between 2013 and 2015). The sequencer was an Illumina Genome Analyzer IIx. In-frame beta chains were kept once TCRdb had trimmed the public reads at Q25 with fastp and called clones with MiXCR. One record per CDR3 amino acid sequence lists the most common genes and DNA. This sample holds tens of thousands of distinct CDR3 sequences; approximately 7.5% were observed only once. Roughly 17% of the sample belongs to the ten largest clones.

The chain joins TRBV11-1 to TRBJ1-1; too little of a D gene remains to name it. The sequence was collected from a human donor with pleural tuberculosis. The CDR3 protein: CASSFPGNTEAFF. DNA sequence: TGTGCCAGCAGCTTCCCAGGGAACACTGAAGCTTTCTTT. Reference TRBV11-1 and TRBJ1-1 proteins supply the regions before and after the CDR3; the full variable domain is: EAEVAQSPRYKITEKSQAVAFWCDPISGHATLYWYRQILGQGPELLVQFQDESVVDDSQLPKDRFSAERLKGVDSTLKIQPAELGDSAMYLCASSFPGNTEAFFGQGTRLTVV.